This record concerns one T cell receptor beta chain sequence. Which antigen it targets is not known. No clone much larger than this one lies a single base away; base qualities are absent. Per the publication, the time point label means: baseline before first vaccination. Vaccinee samples were obtained from the UK trials COV001 and COV002, which included a single-blind randomized controlled phase 2/3 trial of AZD1222 (ChAdOx1 nCoV-19) in healthy adults. For TCRbeta chain sequencing, PBMC samples from trial participants were taken at day 0 and at day 28 after the second dose. The entry originates in a study of T cell responses to AZD1222 COVID-19 vaccine (dated by TCRdb to about 2021). Notes on the research overall: Because spike-specific TCR depth and breadth did not differ between the two schedules, AZD1222 recipients who got a second dose at roughly 4 weeks were pooled with those who got a second dose at roughly 12 weeks. A total of 230 to 250 trial participants underwent TCR sequencing, of whom about 200 had received two doses of AZD1222 and 26 had received two doses of the MenACWY control vaccine. Enrollment into the trials was organized by age into subgroups of 18-55, 56-69 and 70-plus years, and those subgroups contained roughly 150, 30 and 60 TCR-sequenced participants, respectively.

Points the paper makes about the study in general: A significant rise in spike-specific TCR breadth and depth was observed after two AZD1222 doses relative to day 0 and relative to MenACWY recipients. In the small 56-69-year group, the increase in depth fell short of significance, most likely because of low power. Conclusions about previously exposed vaccinees are limited because only six or seven AZD1222 recipients were SARS-CoV-2 seropositive at baseline. No day 14 peak-response samples were available, so repertoires were characterized only after the peak T cell response. The whole spike protein was spanned by vaccine-associated CD4 TCRs, and dominant responses were seen in regions 160-218 and 743-854. Most participants were white British and females outnumbered males, and the authors suggested that clonal diversity may have been underestimated. Reportedly, almost half of the unique spike-specific TCRs recognized epitopes lying outside the regions that are mutated in the B.1.351 and B.1.1.7 variants.

The CDR3 regions of human TCRbeta chains were analyzed by immunosequencing. For the original study's pipeline: TCRs in the repertoires were matched against a reference library of SARS-CoV-2-specific TCRs that had been generated with the MIRA antigen-specificity platform. Breadth meant the fraction of unique TCRs that were SARS-CoV-2-associated, whereas depth meant the fraction of total T cells that were SARS-CoV-2-associated. Using the MIRA data, each spike-specific TCR was mapped to the spike region that the TCR reacts to and placed in a CD4 or CD8 class. Log10-transformed breadth and depth values were compared by one-way ANOVA with Sidak's multiple comparisons tests. TCRdb holds this immuneACCESS table with in-frame rearrangements only. Some clones are missing; in checked studies, unresolved V genes explain under half, and the rest has no known cause. The V and J calls and the clone size are those of that table, but D and trimming were determined from the DNA. The sample table records about 110,000 clones; roughly four fifths of these occur just once. The top ten clones comprise 9.4% of the sample.

V gives up 6 bases and J gives up 3 bases, and the segment between their germline ends measures 13 bases. The CDR3 runs 14 amino acids, cysteine and phenylalanine included. Only CDR3 DNA remains: 42 bases, in frame from the first base. CDR1 is given as LNHDA and CDR2 as SQIVND, both from the germline V gene (reference sequence). The TCR was taken from an adult in good health. The specimen was peripheral blood, collected on day 0 of AZD1222 vaccination. Recombination connected TRBV19 to TRBJ2-3, with the D gene uncertain. In nucleotide form, the sequence is TGTGCCAGTAGACGAGTGGGCCTAACAGATACGCAGTATTTT. Translated, it gives CASRRVGLTDTQYF.